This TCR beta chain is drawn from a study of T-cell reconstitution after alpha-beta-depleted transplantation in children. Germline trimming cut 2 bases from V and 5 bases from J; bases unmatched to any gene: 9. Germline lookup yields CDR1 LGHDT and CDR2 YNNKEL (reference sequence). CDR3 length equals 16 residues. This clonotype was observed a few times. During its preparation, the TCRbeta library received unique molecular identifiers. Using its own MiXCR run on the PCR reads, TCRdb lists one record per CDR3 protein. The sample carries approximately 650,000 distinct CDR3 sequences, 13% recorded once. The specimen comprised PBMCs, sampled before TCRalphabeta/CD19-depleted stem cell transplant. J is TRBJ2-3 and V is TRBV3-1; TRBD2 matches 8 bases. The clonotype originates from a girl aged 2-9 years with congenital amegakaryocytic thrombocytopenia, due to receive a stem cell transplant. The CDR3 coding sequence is TGTGCCAGCAGCCAAATGGCACTAGCGGCCGGAGATACGCAGTATTTT. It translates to CASSQMALAAGDTQYF.